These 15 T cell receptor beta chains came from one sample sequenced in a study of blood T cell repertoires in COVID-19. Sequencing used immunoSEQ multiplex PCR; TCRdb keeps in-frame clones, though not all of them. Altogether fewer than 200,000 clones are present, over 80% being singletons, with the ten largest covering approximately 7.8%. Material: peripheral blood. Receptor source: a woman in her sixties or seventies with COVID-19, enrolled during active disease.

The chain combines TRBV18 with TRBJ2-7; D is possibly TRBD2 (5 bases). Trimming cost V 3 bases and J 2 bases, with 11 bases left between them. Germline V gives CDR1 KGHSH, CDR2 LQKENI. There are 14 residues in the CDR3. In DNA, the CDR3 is TGTGCCAGCTCACCCACGCGGCGGGCCTACGAGCAGTACGTC. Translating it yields CASSPTRRAYEQYV.

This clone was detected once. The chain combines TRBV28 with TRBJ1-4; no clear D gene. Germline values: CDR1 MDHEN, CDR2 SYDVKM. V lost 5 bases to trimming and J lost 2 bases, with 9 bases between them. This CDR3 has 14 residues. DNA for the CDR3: TGTGCCAGCAGTCTCCCCCGGACTAATGAAAAACTGTTTTTT. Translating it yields CASSLPRTNEKLFF.

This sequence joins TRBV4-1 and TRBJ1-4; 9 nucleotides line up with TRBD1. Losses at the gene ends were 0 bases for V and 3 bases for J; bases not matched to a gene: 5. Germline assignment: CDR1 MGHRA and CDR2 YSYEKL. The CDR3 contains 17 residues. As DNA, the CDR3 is TGCGCCAGCAGCCAAGATCAAAACAGGGGGCCTAATGAAAAACTGTTTTTT. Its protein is CASSQDQNRGPNEKLFF.

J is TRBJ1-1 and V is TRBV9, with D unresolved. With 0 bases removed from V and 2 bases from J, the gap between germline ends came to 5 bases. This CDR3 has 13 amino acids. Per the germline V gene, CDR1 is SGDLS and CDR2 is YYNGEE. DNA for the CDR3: TGTGCCAGCAGCGTAGGGAGTAACACTGAAGCTTTCTTT. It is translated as CASSVGSNTEAFF.

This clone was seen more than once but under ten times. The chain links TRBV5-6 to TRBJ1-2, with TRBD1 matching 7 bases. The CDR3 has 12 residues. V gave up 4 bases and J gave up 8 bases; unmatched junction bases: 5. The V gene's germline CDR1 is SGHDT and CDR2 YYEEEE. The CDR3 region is CASSLTGRGYTF. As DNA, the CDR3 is TGTGCCAGCAGCCTGACAGGGCGAGGCTACACCTTC.

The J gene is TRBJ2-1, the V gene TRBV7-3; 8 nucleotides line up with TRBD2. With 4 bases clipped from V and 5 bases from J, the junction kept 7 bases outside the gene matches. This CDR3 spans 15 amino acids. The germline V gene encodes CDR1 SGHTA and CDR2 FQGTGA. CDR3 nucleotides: TGTGCCAGCAGCTCCCTAGCGGGCACCCACAATGAGCAGTTCTTC. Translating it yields CASSSLAGTHNEQFF.

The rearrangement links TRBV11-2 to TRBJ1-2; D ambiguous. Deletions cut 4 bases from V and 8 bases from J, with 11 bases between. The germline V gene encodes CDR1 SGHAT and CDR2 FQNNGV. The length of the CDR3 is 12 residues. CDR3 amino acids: CASSSGAGGYTF. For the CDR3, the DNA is TGTGCCAGCAGCTCAGGCGCGGGAGGCTACACCTTC.

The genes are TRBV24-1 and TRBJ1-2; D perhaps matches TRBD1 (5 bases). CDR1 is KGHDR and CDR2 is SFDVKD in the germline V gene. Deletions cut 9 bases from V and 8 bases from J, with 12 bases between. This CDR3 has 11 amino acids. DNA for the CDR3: TGTGCCACCTCCGACAGACGGGGCTACACCTTC. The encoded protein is CATSDRRGYTF.

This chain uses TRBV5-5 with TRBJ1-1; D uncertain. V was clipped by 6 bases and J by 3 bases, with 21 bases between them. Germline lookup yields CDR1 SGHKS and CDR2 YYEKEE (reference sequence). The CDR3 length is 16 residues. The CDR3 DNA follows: TGTGCCAGCATCACCAATTTCCAGCGGGCGGACACTGAAGCTTTCTTT. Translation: CASITNFQRADTEAFF.

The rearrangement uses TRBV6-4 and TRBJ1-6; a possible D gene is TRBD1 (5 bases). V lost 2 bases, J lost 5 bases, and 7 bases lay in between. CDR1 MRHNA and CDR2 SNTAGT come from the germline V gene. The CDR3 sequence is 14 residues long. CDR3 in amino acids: CASSDGGDNSPLHF. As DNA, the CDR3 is TGTGCCAGCAGTGACGGGGGGGATAATTCACCCCTCCACTTT.

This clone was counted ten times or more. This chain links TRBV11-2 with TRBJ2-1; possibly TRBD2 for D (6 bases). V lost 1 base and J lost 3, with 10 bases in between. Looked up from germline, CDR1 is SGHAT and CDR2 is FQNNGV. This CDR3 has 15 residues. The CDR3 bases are TGTGCCAGCAGCTTAGTTCCGGGAGACTACAATGAGCAGTTCTTC. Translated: CASSLVPGDYNEQFF.

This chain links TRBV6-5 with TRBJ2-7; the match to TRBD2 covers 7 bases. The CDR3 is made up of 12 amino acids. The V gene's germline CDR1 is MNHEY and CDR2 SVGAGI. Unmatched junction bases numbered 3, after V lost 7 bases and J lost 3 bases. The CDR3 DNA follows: TGTGCCAGCACCGAGCGGGGCTACGAGCAGTACGTC. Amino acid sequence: CASTERGYEQYV.

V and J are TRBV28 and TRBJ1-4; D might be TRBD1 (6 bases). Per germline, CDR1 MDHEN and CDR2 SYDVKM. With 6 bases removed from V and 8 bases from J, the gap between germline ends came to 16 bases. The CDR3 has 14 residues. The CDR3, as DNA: TGTGCCAGCAGATCGGGACAACGAGGCGAAAAACTGTTTTTT. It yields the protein CASRSGQRGEKLFF. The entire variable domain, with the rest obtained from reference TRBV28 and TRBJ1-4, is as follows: DVKVTQSSRYLVKRTGEKVFLECVQDMDHENMFWYRQDPGLGLRLIYFSYDVKMKEKGDIPEGYSVSREKKERFSLILESASTNQTSMYLCASRSGQRGEKLFFGSGTQLSVL.

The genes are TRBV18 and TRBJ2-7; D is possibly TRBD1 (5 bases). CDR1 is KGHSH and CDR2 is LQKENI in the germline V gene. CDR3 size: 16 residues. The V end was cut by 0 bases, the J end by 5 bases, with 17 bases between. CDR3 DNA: TGTGCCAGCTCACCACCGCCTTCCACAGGCCCCCACGAGCAGTACTTC. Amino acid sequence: CASSPPPSTGPHEQYF. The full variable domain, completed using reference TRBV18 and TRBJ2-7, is NAGVMQNPRHLVRRRGQEARLRCSPMKGHSHVYWYRQLPEEGLKFMVYLQKENIIDESGMPKERFSAEFPKEGPSILRIQQVVRGDSAAYFCASSPPPSTGPHEQYFGPGTRLTVT.

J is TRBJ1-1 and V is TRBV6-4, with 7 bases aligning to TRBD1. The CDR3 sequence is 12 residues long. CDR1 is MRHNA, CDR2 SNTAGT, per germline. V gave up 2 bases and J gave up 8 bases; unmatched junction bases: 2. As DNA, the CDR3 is TGTGCCAGCAGTGACGGGACAGCCGAAGCTTTCTTT. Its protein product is CASSDGTAEAFF.